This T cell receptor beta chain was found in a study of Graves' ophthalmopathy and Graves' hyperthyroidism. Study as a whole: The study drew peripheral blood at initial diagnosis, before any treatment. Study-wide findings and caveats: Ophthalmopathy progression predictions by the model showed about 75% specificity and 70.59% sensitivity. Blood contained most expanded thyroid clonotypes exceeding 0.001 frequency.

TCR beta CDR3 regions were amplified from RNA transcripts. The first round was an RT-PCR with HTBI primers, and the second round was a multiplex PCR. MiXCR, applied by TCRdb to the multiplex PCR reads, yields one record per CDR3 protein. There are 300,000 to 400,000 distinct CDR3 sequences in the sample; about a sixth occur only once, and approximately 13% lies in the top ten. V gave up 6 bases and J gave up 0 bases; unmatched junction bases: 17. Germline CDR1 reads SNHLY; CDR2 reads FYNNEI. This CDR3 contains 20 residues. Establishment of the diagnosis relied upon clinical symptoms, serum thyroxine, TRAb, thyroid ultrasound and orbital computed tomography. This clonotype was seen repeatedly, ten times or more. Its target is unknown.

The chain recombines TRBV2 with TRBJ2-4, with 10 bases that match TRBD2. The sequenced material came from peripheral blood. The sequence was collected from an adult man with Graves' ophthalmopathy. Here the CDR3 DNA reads TGTGCCAGCAGCCCGGGACTAGCGAACCCCCTCGAGACAGCCAAAAACATTCAGTACTTC. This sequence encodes CASSPGLANPLETAKNIQYF.